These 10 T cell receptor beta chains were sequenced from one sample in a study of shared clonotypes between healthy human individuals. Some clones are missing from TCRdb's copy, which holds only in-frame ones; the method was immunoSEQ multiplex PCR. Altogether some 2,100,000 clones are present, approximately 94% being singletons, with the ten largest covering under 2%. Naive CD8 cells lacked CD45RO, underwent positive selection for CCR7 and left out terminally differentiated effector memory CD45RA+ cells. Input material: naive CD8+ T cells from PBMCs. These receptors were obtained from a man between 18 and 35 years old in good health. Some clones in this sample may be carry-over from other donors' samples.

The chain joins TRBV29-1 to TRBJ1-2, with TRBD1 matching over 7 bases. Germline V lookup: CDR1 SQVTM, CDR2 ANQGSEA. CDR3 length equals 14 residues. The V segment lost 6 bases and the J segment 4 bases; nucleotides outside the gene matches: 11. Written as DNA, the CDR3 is TGCAGCGTCGTTGTTGCTGGGACAGCCTATGGCTACACCTTC. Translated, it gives CSVVVAGTAYGYTF.

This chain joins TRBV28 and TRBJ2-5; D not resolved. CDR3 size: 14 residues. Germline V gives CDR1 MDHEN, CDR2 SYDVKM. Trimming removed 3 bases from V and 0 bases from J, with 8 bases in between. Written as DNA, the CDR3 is TGTGCCAGCAGTTTTGTAGTTTACCAAGAGACCCAGTACTTC. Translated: CASSFVVYQETQYF.

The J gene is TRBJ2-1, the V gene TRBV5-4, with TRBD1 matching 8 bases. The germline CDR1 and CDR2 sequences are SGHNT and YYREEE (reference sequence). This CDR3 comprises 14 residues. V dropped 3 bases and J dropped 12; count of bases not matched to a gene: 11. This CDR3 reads CASSSGTGSGRQFF. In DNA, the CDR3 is TGTGCCAGCAGCTCCGGGACAGGATCGGGGCGGCAGTTCTTC.

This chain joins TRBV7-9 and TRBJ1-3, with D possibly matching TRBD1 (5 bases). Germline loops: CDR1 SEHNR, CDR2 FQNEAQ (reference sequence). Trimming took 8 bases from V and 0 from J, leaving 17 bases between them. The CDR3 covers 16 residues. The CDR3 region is CASEGAASISGNTIYF. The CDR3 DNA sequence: TGTGCCAGCGAAGGGGCAGCCTCCATCTCTGGAAACACCATATATTTT.

DNA for the CDR3: TGTGCCAGCAGTTCTTCCTTTCTGACAGGGCCCGAAAGCTATGGCTACACCTTC. It encodes CASSSSFLTGPESYGYTF. The rearrangement joins TRBV28 to TRBJ1-2, with 7 bases aligning to TRBD1. Germline values: CDR1 MDHEN, CDR2 SYDVKM. V lost 4 bases to trimming and J lost 4 bases; unmatched junction nucleotides: 18. This CDR3 spans 18 amino acids.

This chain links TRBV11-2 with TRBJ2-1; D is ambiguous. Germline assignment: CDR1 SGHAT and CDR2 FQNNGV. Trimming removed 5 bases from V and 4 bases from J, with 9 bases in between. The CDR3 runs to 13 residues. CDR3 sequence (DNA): TGTGCCAGCAGCGCAGGCGCATACAATGAGCAGTTCTTC. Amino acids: CASSAGAYNEQFF.

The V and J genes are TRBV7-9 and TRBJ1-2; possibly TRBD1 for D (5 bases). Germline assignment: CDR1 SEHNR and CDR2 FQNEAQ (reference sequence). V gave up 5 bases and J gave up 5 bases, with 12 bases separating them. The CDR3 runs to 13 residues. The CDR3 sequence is CASSPADRYGYTF. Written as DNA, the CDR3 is TGTGCCAGCAGCCCAGCCGACAGATATGGCTACACCTTC.

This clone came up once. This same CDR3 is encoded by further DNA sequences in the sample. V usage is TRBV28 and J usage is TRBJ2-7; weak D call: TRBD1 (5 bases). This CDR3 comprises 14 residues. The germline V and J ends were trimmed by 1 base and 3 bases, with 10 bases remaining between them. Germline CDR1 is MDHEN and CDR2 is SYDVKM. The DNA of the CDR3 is TGTGCCAGCAGTTTATCAGGGTCGGGCTACGAGCAGTACTTC. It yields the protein CASSLSGSGYEQYF.

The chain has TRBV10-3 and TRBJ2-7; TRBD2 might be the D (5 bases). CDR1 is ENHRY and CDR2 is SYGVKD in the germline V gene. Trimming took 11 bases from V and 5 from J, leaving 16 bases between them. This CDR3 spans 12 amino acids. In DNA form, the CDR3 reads TGTGCCTCCGGGGAGAGGGCCAACGAGCAGTACTTC. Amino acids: CASGERANEQYF.

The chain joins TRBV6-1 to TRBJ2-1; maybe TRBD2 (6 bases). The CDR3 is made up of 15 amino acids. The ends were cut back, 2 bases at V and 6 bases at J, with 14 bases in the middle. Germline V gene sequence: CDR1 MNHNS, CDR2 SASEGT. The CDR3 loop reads CASSEIGGFGNEQFF. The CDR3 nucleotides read TGTGCCAGCAGTGAAATCGGAGGGTTCGGCAATGAGCAGTTCTTC.